This entry lists 10 T cell receptor beta chains sequenced from one sample in a study of blood T cell repertoires in COVID-19. The repertoire was sequenced with immunoSEQ multiplex PCR; TCRdb's copy has only in-frame clones and lacks some. The sample yields 250,000 to 400,000 clones, around 89% seen once. Sequencing was done on a sample of peripheral blood. The receptors derive from a woman aged 30 to 39 with COVID-19, enrolled during active disease.

This clone appeared once. This chain links TRBV9 with TRBJ2-3; 10 bases agree with TRBD2. Germline V gives CDR1 SGDLS, CDR2 YYNGEE. The V segment lost 6 bases and the J segment 6 bases; nucleotides outside the gene matches: 16. The CDR3 totals 17 residues. CDR3 DNA: TGTGCCAGCACCCAGTCAAGCGGGGGGGCCGGTTCGGATACGCAGTATTTT. Its protein product is CASTQSSGGAGSDTQYF.

V usage is TRBV5-5 and J usage is TRBJ1-4, with TRBD1 matching 8 bases. The CDR3 runs to 14 residues. After removal of 1 base from V and 7 bases from J, the junction contained 3 bases not matched to a gene. From germline, CDR1 is SGHKS and CDR2 YYEKEE (reference sequence). The CDR3: CASSLQGASEKLFF. CDR3 in DNA: TGTGCCAGCAGCTTGCAGGGGGCGAGTGAAAAACTGTTTTTT. Based on the CDR3 plus reference TRBV5-5 and TRBJ1-4, the full variable domain is DAGVTQSPTHLIKTRGQQVTLRCSPISGHKSVSWYQQVLGQGPQFIFQYYEKEERGRGNFPDRFSARQFPNYSSELNVNALLLGDSALYLCASSLQGASEKLFFGSGTQLSVL.

The V call is TRBV5-1, the J call TRBJ2-1; 8 bases are shared with TRBD1. CDR1 and CDR2 from the germline V gene are SGHRS and YFSETQ. This CDR3 is 14 amino acids long. V was pared by 1 base and J by 8 bases, with 5 bases of the junction left unmatched. The CDR3 nucleotides are TGCGCCAGCAGCTTGTTTCAGGGGGCCTATGAGCAGTTCTTC. This translates into CASSLFQGAYEQFF. Drawing the rest from reference TRBV5-1 and TRBJ2-1, the complete variable domain is KAGVTQTPRYLIKTRGQQVTLSCSPISGHRSVSWYQQTPGQGLQFLFEYFSETQRNKGNFPGRFSGRQFSNSRSEMNVSTLELGDSALYLCASSLFQGAYEQFFGPGTRLTVL.

V gene TRBV7-2 combines with J gene TRBJ1-4; D unclear. Germline CDR1 and CDR2: SGHTA and FQGNSA. The V gene lost 5 bases and the J gene lost 12 bases, with 16 bases spanning the gap. The CDR3 has 13 residues. This chain's CDR3 is CASSPNLRGELFF. Here the CDR3 DNA reads TGTGCCAGCAGCCCCAACCTACGTGGAGAACTGTTTTTT.

The gene calls are TRBV6-5 and TRBJ2-3, with 7 bases lining up with TRBD1. Germline V gives CDR1 MNHEY, CDR2 SVGAGI. With V trimmed by 6 bases and J by 1 base, 7 bases remained unmatched. CDR3 length: 15 amino acids. The DNA of the CDR3 is TGTGCCAGCAGAACAGGGGCTACGGGCACAGATACGCAGTATTTT. Protein product: CASRTGATGTDTQYF.

This chain links TRBV18 with TRBJ1-1; TRBD1 agrees at 8 bases. Losses at the gene ends were 2 bases for V and 5 bases for J; bases not matched to a gene: 7. The CDR3 is made up of 15 amino acids. Germline V gene sequence: CDR1 KGHSH, CDR2 LQKENI. CDR3 loop: CASSPNQGAGTEAFF. The CDR3 DNA sequence: TGTGCCAGCTCACCAAACCAGGGGGCTGGTACTGAAGCTTTCTTT. The full variable domain, rest sourced from reference TRBV18 and TRBJ1-1, is NAGVMQNPRHLVRRRGQEARLRCSPMKGHSHVYWYRQLPEEGLKFMVYLQKENIIDESGMPKERFSAEFPKEGPSILRIQQVVRGDSAAYFCASSPNQGAGTEAFFGQGTRLTVV.

The J gene is TRBJ1-1, the V gene TRBV29-1; D gene unclear. In germline, CDR1 is SQVTM, CDR2 ANQGSEA. V lost 5 bases and J lost 1, with 2 bases in between. CDR3 length: 10 amino acids. The CDR3 DNA sequence: TGCAGCGTTCAGAACACTGAAGCTTTCTTT. This codes for CSVQNTEAFF.

The chain has TRBV19 and TRBJ1-6; D is possibly TRBD1 (5 bases). CDR1 and CDR2 (germline): LNHDA, SQIVND (reference sequence). V was trimmed by 3 bases and J by 9 bases, leaving 12 bases between them. CDR3 length: 14 residues. The chain's CDR3 is CASSMVRDSSPLHF. The CDR3 DNA reads TGTGCCAGTAGTATGGTCAGGGACTCTTCACCCCTCCACTTT.

The rearrangement links TRBV6-5 to TRBJ1-2; 11 nucleotides agree with TRBD1. The V and J ends lost 7 bases and 6 bases, in that order; junction bases with no gene match: 7. This CDR3 contains 14 residues. From germline, CDR1 is MNHEY and CDR2 SVGAGI. CDR3 in amino acids: CASTRTGGSHGYTF. In nucleotides, the CDR3 is TGTGCCAGCACTCGGACAGGGGGCTCCCATGGCTACACCTTC.

The gene calls are TRBV3-1 (or the pseudogene TRBV3-2) and TRBJ1-2, with 8 bases matching TRBD1. The CDR3 contains 14 residues. Germline-derived CDR1 and CDR2 are LGHDT and YNNKEL (reference sequence). V lost 6 bases, J lost 7 bases, and 10 bases stayed unmatched. The CDR3 DNA is TGTGCCAGCAGTCACATGGACAGGGCTGGTGGCTACACCTTC. Protein sequence: CASSHMDRAGGYTF.